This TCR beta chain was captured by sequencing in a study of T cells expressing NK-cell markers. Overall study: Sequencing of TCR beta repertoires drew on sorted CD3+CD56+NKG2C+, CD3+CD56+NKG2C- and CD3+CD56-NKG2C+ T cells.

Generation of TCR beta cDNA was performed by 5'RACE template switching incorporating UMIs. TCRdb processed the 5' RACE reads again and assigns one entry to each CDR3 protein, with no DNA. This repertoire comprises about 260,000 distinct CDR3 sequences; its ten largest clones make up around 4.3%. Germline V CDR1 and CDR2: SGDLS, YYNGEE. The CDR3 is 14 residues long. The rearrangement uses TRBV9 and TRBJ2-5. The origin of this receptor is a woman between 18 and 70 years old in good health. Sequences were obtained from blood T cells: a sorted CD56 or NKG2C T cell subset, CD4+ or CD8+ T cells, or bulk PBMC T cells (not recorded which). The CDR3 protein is CASSVARFGETQYF.